The rows below give T cell receptor beta chains drawn from one sample of a study of T cells after posttransplantation cyclophosphamide. Sequencing was performed with immunoSEQ multiplex PCR; in TCRdb, only in-frame clones are kept and a portion is missing. The repertoire holds approximately 10,000 clones, with around 81% as singletons. Sample: PBMCs, taken 350 to 400 days after allogeneic stem cell transplant with calcineurin inhibitor and methotrexate. These receptor sequences come from a male patient aged 30 to 40 who received an allogeneic stem cell transplant from an unrelated donor, was CMV-positive, and had acute GVHD only. Some of the T cells might come from the graft donor. Each CDR3 is given with its conserved first and last residue. A D gene is named only where the DNA matches it firmly. The listing skips clone size in some rows; elsewhere it reads once, few, many or a size class.

size: NA; D: NA; J: TRBJ1-2; V: TRBV10-3; DNA: TGTGCCATCAGTGAGTGGGAGGACTACACCTTC; CDR3: CAISEWEDYTF
size: NA; D: NA; J: TRBJ1-2; V: TRBV6-5; DNA: TGTGCCAGCAATGCAGGGTATGGCTACACCTTC; CDR3: CASNAGYGYTF
size: NA; D: TRBD1; J: TRBJ2-7; V: TRBV9; DNA: TGTGCCAGCAGCGGAATGGACAGGGCCTACGAGCAGTACTTC; CDR3: CASSGMDRAYEQYF
size: NA; D: NA; J: TRBJ2-3; V: TRBV10-3; DNA: TGTGCCATCAGTGAGACAGGGCAGGATACGCAGTATTTT; CDR3: CAISETGQDTQYF
size: NA; D: NA; J: TRBJ2-7; V: TRBV5-1; DNA: TGCGCCAGCAGCGCCTTGAGGGGGGGTCCTTCCTACGAGCAGTACTTC; CDR3: CASSALRGGPSYEQYF
size: NA; D: NA; J: TRBJ2-5; V: TRBV9; DNA: TGTGCCAGCAGCGTATCGGGGGAGACCCAGTACTTC; CDR3: CASSVSGETQYF
size: NA; D: TRBD2; J: TRBJ2-5; V: TRBV5-1; DNA: TGCGCCAGCAGCTTGGCACTAGCGGTGCAAGAGACCCAGTACTTC; CDR3: CASSLALAVQETQYF
size: NA; D: TRBD2; J: TRBJ2-7; V: TRBV27; DNA: TGTGCCAGCAGTTTATCGCCTATCGTCGGGGGGGCCTACGAGCAGTACTTC; CDR3: CASSLSPIVGGAYEQYF
size: few; D: NA; J: TRBJ1-2; V: TRBV10-3; DNA: TGTGCCATCAGTGATTCTTATTATGGCTACACCTTC; CDR3: CAISDSYYGYTF
size: NA; D: NA; J: TRBJ1-4; V: TRBV29-1; DNA: TGCAGCGCCGCAAAGGGGATGTTGGCTAATGAAAAACTGTTTTTT; CDR3: CSAAKGMLANEKLFF
size: NA; D: NA; J: TRBJ2-2; V: TRBV30; DNA: TGTGCCTGGAGTCCGGCCGGCGGAAGCTTCGGGGAGCTGTTTTTT; CDR3: CAWSPAGGSFGELFF
size: NA; D: TRBD1; J: TRBJ2-7; V: TRBV27; DNA: TGTGCCAGCAGTTTAGGACCCCGACAGGGTGGCCACGAGCAGTACTTC; CDR3: CASSLGPRQGGHEQYF
size: few; D: NA; J: TRBJ2-5; V: TRBV7-2; DNA: TGTGCCAGCAGCTATGGGGGCCGGTACCAAGAGACCCAGTACTTC; CDR3: CASSYGGRYQETQYF
size: NA; D: TRBD1; J: TRBJ2-1; V: TRBV6-5; DNA: TGTGCCAGCAGTTACTCGACAGGGCGCAATGAGCAGTTCTTC; CDR3: CASSYSTGRNEQFF
size: once; D: NA; J: TRBJ1-1; V: TRBV6-5; DNA: TGTGCCAGCAGTTCTATACTCAACACTGAAGCTTTCTTT; CDR3: CASSSILNTEAFF
size: NA; D: NA; J: TRBJ2-7; V: TRBV6-1; DNA: TGTGCCAGCAGGGCTACAGGGCTCGACGAGCAGTACTTC; CDR3: CASRATGLDEQYF
size: NA; D: TRBD1; J: TRBJ1-2; V: TRBV5-1; DNA: TGCGCCAGCAGCCTAGGACAGGGGGTGAGCTTGGGTGGCTACACCTTC; CDR3: CASSLGQGVSLGGYTF
size: NA; D: NA; J: TRBJ1-4; V: TRBV7-7; DNA: TGTGCTAGCAGCGCGGGTGTGGGGACTAATGAAAAACTGTTTTTT; CDR3: CASSAGVGTNEKLFF
size: few; D: NA; J: TRBJ1-2; V: TRBV7-9; DNA: TGTGCCAGCAGCTTGAGGGTCGACTATGGCTACACCTTC; CDR3: CASSLRVDYGYTF
size: NA; D: NA; J: TRBJ2-7; V: TRBV5-1; DNA: TGCGCCAGCAGGGTGACAGAGGTGCACGAGCAGTACTTC; CDR3: CASRVTEVHEQYF
size: NA; D: NA; J: TRBJ1-2; V: TRBV27; DNA: TGTGCCAGCAGTTCCTTCCGTCGGGGGGGCTACACCTTC; CDR3: CASSSFRRGGYTF
size: NA; D: NA; J: TRBJ1-4; V: TRBV2; DNA: TGTGCCAGCAGTGAACAGGGTTCTAATGAAAAACTGTTTTTT; CDR3: CASSEQGSNEKLFF
size: NA; D: TRBD2; J: TRBJ2-3; V: TRBV30; DNA: TGTGCCTGGAGTGTCCTAGCGGGGAAATCAGATACGCAGTATTTT; CDR3: CAWSVLAGKSDTQYF
size: NA; D: NA; J: TRBJ2-4; V: TRBV2; DNA: TGTGCCAGCAGTGAAGTGTGGGCCCTCGGTGCCAACATTCAGTACTTC; CDR3: CASSEVWALGANIQYF
size: NA; D: NA; J: TRBJ1-1; V: TRBV5-1; DNA: TGCGCCAGCAGCTCCACCCAGGGGAACACTGAAGCTTTCTTT; CDR3: CASSSTQGNTEAFF
size: NA; D: NA; J: TRBJ2-2; V: TRBV5-1; DNA: TGCGCCAGCAGCTTGGCCGAACAGGGGAACACCGGGGAGCTGTTTTTT; CDR3: CASSLAEQGNTGELFF
size: NA; D: TRBD1; J: TRBJ1-2; V: TRBV27; DNA: TGTGCCAGCAGGGCCGGGACAGGGCTAGGCGGCTACACCTTC; CDR3: CASRAGTGLGGYTF
size: NA; D: TRBD1; J: TRBJ1-5; V: TRBV19; DNA: TGTGCCAGTAGTATAGAGGTTAACAGGGGGAATCAGCCCCAGCATTTT; CDR3: CASSIEVNRGNQPQHF
size: NA; D: NA; J: TRBJ2-7; V: TRBV10-3; DNA: TGTGCCATCAGTGAGTCAGGGGCCAGGAGGGTCTACGAGCAGTACTTC; CDR3: CAISESGARRVYEQYF
size: NA; D: NA; J: TRBJ2-5; V: TRBV2; DNA: TGTGCCAGCAGTTGGACAGTCCAAGAGACCCAGTACTTC; CDR3: CASSWTVQETQYF
size: NA; D: NA; J: TRBJ2-6; V: TRBV4-1; DNA: TGCGCCAGCAGCCCTCCCTATCCTTTTGGGCAGTTAAGCTCTGGGGCCAACGTCCTGACTTTC; CDR3: CASSPPYPFGQLSSGANVLTF
size: NA; D: NA; J: TRBJ2-3; V: TRBV9; DNA: TGTGCCAGCAGCTTAAGTGAAGGACACCTTCCCGATACGCAGTATTTT; CDR3: CASSLSEGHLPDTQYF
size: NA; D: NA; J: TRBJ1-1; V: TRBV4-3; DNA: TGCGCCAGCAGCCAAGATTGGGAGGAGGGCATGAACACTGAAGCTTTCTTT; CDR3: CASSQDWEEGMNTEAFF
size: NA; D: TRBD1; J: TRBJ2-2; V: TRBV5-1; DNA: TGCGCCAGCAGCCCCGGGACAGGGGTTAACACCGGGGAGCTGTTTTTT; CDR3: CASSPGTGVNTGELFF
size: NA; D: NA; J: TRBJ2-3; V: TRBV9; DNA: TGTGCCAGCAGCGTAGATTACACCACAGATACGCAGTATTTT; CDR3: CASSVDYTTDTQYF
size: NA; D: NA; J: TRBJ1-5; V: TRBV6-1; DNA: TGTGCCAGCAGTGAATATCCAGGGAAAGGACAGCCCCAGCATTTT; CDR3: CASSEYPGKGQPQHF
size: few; D: NA; J: TRBJ2-7; V: TRBV21-1; DNA: TGTGCCAGCAGCAAAGGGACAGCTCCCTACGAGCAGTACTTC; CDR3: CASSKGTAPYEQYF
size: NA; D: TRBD2; J: TRBJ2-7; V: TRBV19; DNA: TGTGCCACAGCGAGAAGTTGGGGGGGCTACGAGCAGTACTTC; CDR3: CATARSWGGYEQYF
size: NA; D: NA; J: TRBJ2-7; V: TRBV6-5; DNA: TGTGCCAGCAGCGCGCGACTCCTTCCGGGGAGGGAGCAGTACTTC; CDR3: CASSARLLPGREQYF
size: NA; D: NA; J: TRBJ1-3; V: TRBV7-9; DNA: TGTGCCAGCAGCTTGACAGTTCTGGAGACCGGAAACACCATATATTTT; CDR3: CASSLTVLETGNTIYF
size: NA; D: NA; J: TRBJ2-5; V: TRBV5-1; DNA: TGCGCCAGCAGGACGGTGAGGGAACAAGAGACCCAGTACTTC; CDR3: CASRTVREQETQYF
size: NA; D: NA; J: TRBJ1-1; V: TRBV9; DNA: TGTGCCAGCAGCGTAGGGACTATGACTGAAGCTTTCTTT; CDR3: CASSVGTMTEAFF
size: once; D: TRBD2; J: TRBJ2-2; V: TRBV4-1; DNA: TGCGCCAGCAGCCAAGGCCCGGGACTAGCGGGAGGAAGGGCGAACACCGGGGAGCTGTTTTTT; CDR3: CASSQGPGLAGGRANTGELFF
size: NA; D: NA; J: TRBJ2-7; V: TRBV5-1; DNA: TGCGCCAGCAGCCAAGACTACTACGAGCAGTACTTC; CDR3: CASSQDYYEQYF